The entry that follows covers one TCR beta chain sequence. The data belong to a study of graft-versus-host responses after intestinal transplantation. Assay: immunoSEQ multiplex PCR; the TCRdb copy retains only in-frame clones and omits some. Of some 39,000 clones in the sample, around 92% were seen once. The V gene's germline CDR1 is KGHSH and CDR2 LQKENI. The CDR3 spans 17 residues. V was trimmed by 2 bases and J by 7 bases, leaving 20 bases between them. The chain links TRBV18 to TRBJ1-4; perhaps TRBD1 as D (5 bases). This TCR was sampled from a human patient who received an intestinal transplant, so some T cells may come from the graft donor. This sample comprised PBMCs, obtained about 270 days after transplant. CDR3 DNA sequence: TGTGCCAGCTCACCATGGGAGGGGCCTCCGGGCCTTGAAAAACTGTTTTTT. Residues: CASSPWEGPPGLEKLFF.